The entry below describes one T cell receptor (beta chain). Germline V gene sequence: CDR1 MDHEN, CDR2 SYDVKM. Trimming took off 6 bases at V and 3 bases at J, with 9 bases between the two ends. This CDR3 is 12 amino acids long. TCRdb reanalysed the RT-PCR reads using MiXCR and keeps one entry per CDR3 protein. The sample consists of about 680,000 distinct CDR3 sequences, around 14% of them appearing once. The chain couples TRBV28 to TRBJ2-7; either TRBD1 or TRBD2 may supply D (5 bases each). The sample was memory CD4+ T cells from blood. This receptor was obtained from a female donor in good health, serving as a healthy control. The CDR3 bases are TGTGCCAGCAGAGTGGGGGTCTACGAGCAGTACTTC. This gives the protein CASRVGVYEQYF.